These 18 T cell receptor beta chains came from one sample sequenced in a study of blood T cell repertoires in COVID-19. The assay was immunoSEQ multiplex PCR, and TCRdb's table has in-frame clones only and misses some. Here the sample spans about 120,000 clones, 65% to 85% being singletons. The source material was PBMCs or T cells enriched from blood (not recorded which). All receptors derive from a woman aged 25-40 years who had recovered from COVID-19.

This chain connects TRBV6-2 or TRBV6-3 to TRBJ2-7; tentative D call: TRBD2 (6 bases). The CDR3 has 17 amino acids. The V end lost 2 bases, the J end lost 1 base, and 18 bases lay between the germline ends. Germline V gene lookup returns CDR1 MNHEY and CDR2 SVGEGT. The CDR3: CASSYVAGRIGSYEQYF. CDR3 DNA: TGTGCCAGCAGTTACGTGGCAGGGAGGATAGGATCCTACGAGCAGTACTTC.

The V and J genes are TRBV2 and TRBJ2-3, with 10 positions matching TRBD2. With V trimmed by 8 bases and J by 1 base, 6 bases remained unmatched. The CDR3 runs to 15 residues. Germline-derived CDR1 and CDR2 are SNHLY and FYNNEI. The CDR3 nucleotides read TGTGCCAGCCGGTTGACTAGCGGGCGCACAGATACGCAGTATTTT. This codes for CASRLTSGRTDTQYF. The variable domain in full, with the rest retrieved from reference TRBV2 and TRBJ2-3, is EPEVTQTPSHQVTQMGQEVILRCVPISNHLYFYWYRQILGQKVEFLVSFYNNEISEKSEIFDDQFSVERPDGSNFTLKIRSTKLEDSAMYFCASRLTSGRTDTQYFGPGTRLTVL.

The CDR3 DNA reads TGTGCCAGCAGCCCATGGACTAGCGGGACGACGGTGGCTGAGCAGTTCTTC. It translates to CASSPWTSGTTVAEQFF. J is TRBJ2-1 and V is TRBV7-9, with 12 nucleotides matching TRBD2. V lost 5 bases and J lost 9; bases outside the gene matches: 14. This CDR3 has 17 amino acids. Germline CDR1 reads SEHNR; CDR2 reads FQNEAQ (reference sequence).

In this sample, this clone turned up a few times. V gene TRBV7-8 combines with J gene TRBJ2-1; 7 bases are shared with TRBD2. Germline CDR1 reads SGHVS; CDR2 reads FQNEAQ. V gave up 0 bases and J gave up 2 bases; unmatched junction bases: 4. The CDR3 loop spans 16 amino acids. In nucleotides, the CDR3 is TGTGCCAGCAGCTTAGCGCGGCTAGCGGCCTACAATGAGCAGTTCTTC. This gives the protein CASSLARLAAYNEQFF.

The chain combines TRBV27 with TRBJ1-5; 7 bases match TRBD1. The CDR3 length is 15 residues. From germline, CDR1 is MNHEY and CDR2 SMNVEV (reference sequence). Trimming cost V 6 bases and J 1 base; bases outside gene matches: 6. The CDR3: CASRPGTASNQPQHF. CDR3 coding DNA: TGTGCCAGCAGACCCGGGACAGCAAGCAATCAGCCCCAGCATTTT.

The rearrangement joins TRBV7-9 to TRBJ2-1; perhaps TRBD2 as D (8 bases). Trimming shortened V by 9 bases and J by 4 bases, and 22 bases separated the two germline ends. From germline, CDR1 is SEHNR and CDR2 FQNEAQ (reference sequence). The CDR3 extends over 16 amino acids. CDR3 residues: CARGGAAGDGYNEQFF. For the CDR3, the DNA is TGTGCCAGAGGGGGCGCAGCGGGAGACGGTTACAATGAGCAGTTCTTC.

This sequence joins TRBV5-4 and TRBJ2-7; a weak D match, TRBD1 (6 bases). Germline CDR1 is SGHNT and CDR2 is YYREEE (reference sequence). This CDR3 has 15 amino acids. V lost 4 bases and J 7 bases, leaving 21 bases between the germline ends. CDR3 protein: CASSMDRARSGEQYF. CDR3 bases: TGTGCCAGCAGCATGGACAGAGCCCGGTCGGGGGAGCAGTACTTC.

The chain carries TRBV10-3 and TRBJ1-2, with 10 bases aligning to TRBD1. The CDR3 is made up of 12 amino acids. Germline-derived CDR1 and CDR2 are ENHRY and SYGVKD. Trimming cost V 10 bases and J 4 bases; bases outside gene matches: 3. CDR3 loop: CATTGGAYGYTF. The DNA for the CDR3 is TGTGCCACGACAGGGGGCGCCTATGGCTACACCTTC.

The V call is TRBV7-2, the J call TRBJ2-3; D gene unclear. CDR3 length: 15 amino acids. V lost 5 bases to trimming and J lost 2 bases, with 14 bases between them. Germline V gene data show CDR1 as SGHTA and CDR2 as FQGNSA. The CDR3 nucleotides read TGTGCCAGCAGCCCCTCGTACCTAGACACAGATACGCAGTATTTT. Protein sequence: CASSPSYLDTDTQYF.

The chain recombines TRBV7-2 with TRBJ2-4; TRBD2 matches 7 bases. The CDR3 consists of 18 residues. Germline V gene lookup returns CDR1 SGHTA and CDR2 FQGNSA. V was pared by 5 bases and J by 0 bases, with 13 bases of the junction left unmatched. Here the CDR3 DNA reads TGTGCCAGCAGCCTCAGAGGTTCAGCGGGGCTAGCCAAAAACATTCAGTACTTC. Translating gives CASSLRGSAGLAKNIQYF.

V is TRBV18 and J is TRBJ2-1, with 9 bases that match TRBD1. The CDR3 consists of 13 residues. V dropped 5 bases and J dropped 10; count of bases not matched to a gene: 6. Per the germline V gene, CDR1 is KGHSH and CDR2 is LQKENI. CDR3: CASSGGQGREQFF. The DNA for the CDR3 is TGTGCCAGCTCAGGGGGACAGGGACGCGAGCAGTTCTTC.

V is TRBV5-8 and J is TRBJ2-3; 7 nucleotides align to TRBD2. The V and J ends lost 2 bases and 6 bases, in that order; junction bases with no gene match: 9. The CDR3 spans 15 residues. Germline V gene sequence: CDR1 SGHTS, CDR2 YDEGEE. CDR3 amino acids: CASSFEAGTWDTQYF. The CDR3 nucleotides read TGTGCCAGCAGCTTCGAAGCGGGAACGTGGGATACGCAGTATTTT.

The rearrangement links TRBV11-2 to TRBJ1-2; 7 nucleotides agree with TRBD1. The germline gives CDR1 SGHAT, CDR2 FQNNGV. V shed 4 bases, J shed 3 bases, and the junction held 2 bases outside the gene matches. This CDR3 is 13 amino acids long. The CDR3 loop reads CASSSQGYYGYTF. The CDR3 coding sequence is TGTGCCAGCAGCTCACAGGGGTACTATGGCTACACCTTC.

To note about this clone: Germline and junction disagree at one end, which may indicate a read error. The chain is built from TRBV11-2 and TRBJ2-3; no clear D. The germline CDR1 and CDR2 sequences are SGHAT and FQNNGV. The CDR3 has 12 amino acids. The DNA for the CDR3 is TGTGCCAGCAGGGGCCTAACCGCCGCAAAAGTTTTT. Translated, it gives CASRGLTAAKVF.

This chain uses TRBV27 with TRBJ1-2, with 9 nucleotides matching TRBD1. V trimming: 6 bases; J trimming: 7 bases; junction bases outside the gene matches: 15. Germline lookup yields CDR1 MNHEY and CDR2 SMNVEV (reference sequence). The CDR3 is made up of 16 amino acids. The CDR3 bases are TGTGCCAGCAGCCTACAGGGGGCGAGTAGGTTGCTTGGCTACACCTTC. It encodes CASSLQGASRLLGYTF.

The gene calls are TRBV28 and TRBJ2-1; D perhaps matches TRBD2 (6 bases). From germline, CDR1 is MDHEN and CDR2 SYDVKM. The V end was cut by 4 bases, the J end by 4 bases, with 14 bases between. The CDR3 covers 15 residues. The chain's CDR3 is CASSYLGSSYNEQFF. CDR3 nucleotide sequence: TGTGCCAGCAGTTACCTCGGGAGTTCATACAATGAGCAGTTCTTC.

The CDR3 region is CASSDSPGVGTGELFF. CDR3 coding DNA: TGTGCCAGCAGTGACTCGCCAGGGGTCGGAACCGGGGAGCTGTTTTTT. The rearrangement uses TRBV6-4 and TRBJ2-2; a possible D gene is TRBD1 (6 bases). From germline, CDR1 is MRHNA and CDR2 SNTAGT. V was trimmed by 0 bases and J by 5 bases, leaving 13 bases between them. The CDR3 spans 16 residues.

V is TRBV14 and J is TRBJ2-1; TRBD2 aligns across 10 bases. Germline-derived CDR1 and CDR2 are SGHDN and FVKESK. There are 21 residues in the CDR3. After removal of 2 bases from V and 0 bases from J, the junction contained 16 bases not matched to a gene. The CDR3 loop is CASSQFSARRVAGGSYNEQFF. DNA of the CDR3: TGTGCCAGCAGCCAATTTAGCGCGCGGCGGGTAGCGGGGGGCTCCTACAATGAGCAGTTCTTC. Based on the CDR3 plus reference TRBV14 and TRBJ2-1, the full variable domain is EAGVTQFPSHSVIEKGQTVTLRCDPISGHDNLYWYRRVMGKEIKFLLHFVKESKQDESGMPNNRFLAERTGGTYSTLKVQPAELEDSGVYFCASSQFSARRVAGGSYNEQFFGPGTRLTVL.